The rows below give T cell receptor beta chains drawn from one sample of a study of blood T cells in healthy people across ages. TCRdb re-analysed the 5' RACE reads in MiXCR, keeping a single row per CDR3 protein. The sample has around 1.5 million distinct CDR3 sequences, approximately 59% seen once. Sequenced material: blood. The receptors originated from a man aged 18 to 29 in good health. Both conserved end residues are part of each CDR3. Each record gives: V gene, J gene, CDR3 protein.

V gene: TRBV27
J gene: TRBJ1-6
CDR3 protein: CASTYGVPNSPLHF

V gene: TRBV20-1
J gene: TRBJ2-7
CDR3 protein: CSASRAASSSYEQYF

V gene: TRBV29-1
J gene: TRBJ1-2
CDR3 protein: CSVVPAGGYTF

V gene: TRBV6-5
J gene: TRBJ1-4
CDR3 protein: CASSYSQVNEKLFF

V gene: TRBV5-6
J gene: TRBJ2-3
CDR3 protein: CASSLGSVSTDTQYF

V gene: TRBV5-1
J gene: .
CDR3 protein: CASSLGRAVEQYF

V gene: TRBV3-1
J gene: TRBJ1-1
CDR3 protein: CASSQGQANEAFF

V gene: TRBV4-1
J gene: TRBJ2-3
CDR3 protein: CASSQEGGGAYTDTQYF

V gene: TRBV7-9
J gene: TRBJ1-1
CDR3 protein: CASSLVSRNTEAFF

V gene: TRBV5-4
J gene: TRBJ1-5
CDR3 protein: CASSSLGQGQPQHF

V gene: TRBV20-1
J gene: .
CDR3 protein: CSARGTSGKKGACEQYF

V gene: TRBV27
J gene: TRBJ2-3
CDR3 protein: CASSFGPMRGPSDTQYF

V gene: TRBV27
J gene: TRBJ2-3
CDR3 protein: CASSPWTSGGTDTQYF

V gene: TRBV6-2/TRBV6-3
J gene: TRBJ2-7
CDR3 protein: CASSPRQGGTYEQYF

V gene: TRBV4-3
J gene: TRBJ2-7
CDR3 protein: CASSQDYGRSYEQYF

V gene: TRBV10-3
J gene: TRBJ2-3
CDR3 protein: CTISTFTSTDTQYF

V gene: TRBV30
J gene: TRBJ2-7
CDR3 protein: CASSRVGPVDEQYF

V gene: TRBV7-9
J gene: TRBJ2-5
CDR3 protein: CASRPRLAGGEETQYF

V gene: TRBV10-3
J gene: TRBJ2-7
CDR3 protein: CAISGALAGEGYEQYF

V gene: TRBV12-5
J gene: TRBJ2-3
CDR3 protein: CASCPSSGTQYF

V gene: TRBV4-3
J gene: TRBJ2-2
CDR3 protein: CASSHLNTGELFF

V gene: TRBV2
J gene: TRBJ2-7
CDR3 protein: CASSEQGVSYEQYF

V gene: TRBV12-3/TRBV12-4
J gene: TRBJ1-6
CDR3 protein: CASSFTAGNSPLHF

V gene: TRBV5-6
J gene: TRBJ2-3
CDR3 protein: CASSRPEVLNTQYF

V gene: TRBV20-1
J gene: TRBJ1-2
CDR3 protein: CSARDLAEWGYTF

V gene: TRBV7-9
J gene: TRBJ2-3
CDR3 protein: CASSPSGGSTDTQYF

V gene: TRBV7-2
J gene: TRBJ2-3
CDR3 protein: CASSLVIGGGSVDTQYF

V gene: TRBV20-1
J gene: TRBJ2-6
CDR3 protein: CSAEGLAGGISGANVLTF

V gene: TRBV6-5
J gene: TRBJ2-5
CDR3 protein: CASSYSGTTSETQYF

V gene: TRBV7-8
J gene: TRBJ2-2
CDR3 protein: CASSLSRVNQNTGELFF

V gene: TRBV20-1
J gene: TRBJ2-1
CDR3 protein: CSASGTGAAEQFF

V gene: TRBV10-3
J gene: .
CDR3 protein: CAISGSGGAYNEQYF

V gene: TRBV12-3/TRBV12-4
J gene: TRBJ1-4
CDR3 protein: CASRAGRTTGEKLFF

V gene: TRBV10-1
J gene: TRBJ2-7
CDR3 protein: CASSELRDSYEQYF

V gene: TRBV12-3/TRBV12-4
J gene: TRBJ2-1
CDR3 protein: CASSLSEVFTGSYNEQFF

V gene: TRBV28
J gene: TRBJ2-7
CDR3 protein: CASNLATYEQYF

V gene: TRBV28
J gene: TRBJ2-2
CDR3 protein: CASSLPGTGGGTGELFF

V gene: TRBV20-1
J gene: TRBJ2-3
CDR3 protein: CSARGAQRGGPDTQYF

V gene: TRBV11-2
J gene: TRBJ2-3
CDR3 protein: CASSLERGGVDTQYF

V gene: TRBV20-1
J gene: TRBJ1-2
CDR3 protein: CSATDSRAPLFYGYTF

V gene: TRBV20-1
J gene: .
CDR3 protein: CSARVGGGNYEQYF

V gene: TRBV2
J gene: TRBJ1-2
CDR3 protein: CASSEATSGYTF

V gene: TRBV15
J gene: TRBJ2-7
CDR3 protein: CATSRVGQGYEQYF

V gene: TRBV7-9
J gene: TRBJ1-2
CDR3 protein: CASSLGPQENYGYTF

V gene: TRBV28
J gene: TRBJ2-3
CDR3 protein: CASSLYKGTDTQYF

V gene: TRBV2
J gene: TRBJ2-1
CDR3 protein: CASSVSEYEQFF

V gene: TRBV20-1
J gene: TRBJ2-7
CDR3 protein: CSARGAQSYEQYF

V gene: TRBV20-1
J gene: TRBJ2-5
CDR3 protein: CSASPGGLEQYF

V gene: TRBV20-1
J gene: TRBJ2-1
CDR3 protein: CSASPSGGSSYNEQFF

V gene: TRBV20-1
J gene: .
CDR3 protein: CSASTLGQGEYEQYF

V gene: TRBV7-8
J gene: TRBJ1-2
CDR3 protein: CASSFQQGAQLYGYTF

V gene: TRBV5-6
J gene: TRBJ2-1
CDR3 protein: CASNTPGLSNEQFF

V gene: TRBV2
J gene: TRBJ2-5
CDR3 protein: CASSKNLETQYF

V gene: TRBV29-1
J gene: TRBJ2-1
CDR3 protein: CSVLPTSSGRALNEQFF

V gene: TRBV20-1
J gene: TRBJ1-3
CDR3 protein: CSARDMGSYSGNTIYF

V gene: TRBV24-1
J gene: .
CDR3 protein: CATSSRANMNQETQYF

V gene: TRBV6-5
J gene: TRBJ2-2
CDR3 protein: CASSPGPLGTGELFF

V gene: TRBV5-1
J gene: TRBJ2-1
CDR3 protein: CASSLAGWAPYNEQFF

V gene: TRBV25-1
J gene: .
CDR3 protein: CASSGDGGGAYEQYF

V gene: TRBV10-3
J gene: TRBJ2-7
CDR3 protein: CAIGLLSLEQYF